The 21 T cell receptor beta chains given below trace back to one sample, sequenced in a study of regulatory T cells in long-lasting Graves disease. As for time point: newly diagnosed GD, antithyroid drugs for less than 3 months. From RNA extracted from PBMCs, the TCR library was made. To make TCR beta libraries, researchers used iRepertoire HTBI primers and Arm-PCR of CDR3 regions. TCRdb reanalysed the multiplex PCR reads using MiXCR and keeps one entry per CDR3 protein. The sample has about 540,000 distinct CDR3 sequences; about 13% are singletons. These data also featured in a second study, about T cells in Graves' hyperthyroidism and ophthalmopathy.

The sequencing here drew on peripheral blood mononuclear cells (PBMCs), taken at new diagnosis, from a patient treated with antithyroid drugs. Every receptor here comes from a man aged 30 to 45 with Graves disease.

This clonotype has at least ten counts. The gene calls are TRBV11-2 and TRBJ1-1, with 8 nucleotides matching TRBD1. CDR1 is SGHAT and CDR2 is FQNNGV in the germline V gene. CDR3 length equals 13 residues. V gave up 5 bases and J gave up 7 bases; unmatched junction bases: 6. The CDR3 is CASSPTGGGEAFF. The CDR3 DNA is TGTGCCAGCAGCCCAACAGGGGGGGGTGAAGCTTTCTTT.

In this sample, this clonotype turned up many times. This chain connects TRBV29-1 to TRBJ1-2; 9 positions match TRBD1. Germline CDR1 is SQVTM and CDR2 is ANQGSEA. The trim removed 3 bases at V and 4 bases at J, leaving 3 bases unmatched. This CDR3 has 13 amino acids. Written as DNA, the CDR3 is TGCAGCGTTGAGGGACAGGGTTCCTATGGCTACACCTTC. Encoded protein: CSVEGQGSYGYTF.

The rearrangement uses TRBV6-2 or TRBV6-3 and TRBJ1-4, with TRBD1 as a possible D gene (5 bases). Trimming stripped 5 bases from V and 10 bases from J, with 14 bases between. The CDR3 is 13 residues long. Germline-derived CDR1 and CDR2 are MNHEY and SVGEGT. The chain's CDR3 is CASSEEGLGKLFF. The CDR3 DNA reads TGTGCCAGCAGTGAAGAGGGGCTGGGAAAACTGTTTTTT.

The sample holds many counts of this clonotype. The rearrangement links TRBV27 to TRBJ2-7, with D maybe TRBD1 (5 bases). Germline loops: CDR1 MNHEY, CDR2 SMNVEV (reference sequence). The CDR3 contains 14 residues. With 6 bases removed from V and 0 bases from J, the gap between germline ends came to 12 bases. The CDR3 DNA reads as TGTGCCAGCAGGGTGGGGCACAGCTCCTACGAGCAGTACTTC. Residues: CASRVGHSSYEQYF.

On this clonotype itself: A read error may explain this, as a much larger clone is one base away. The rearrangement links TRBV7-2 to TRBJ2-5; D is undetermined. CDR1 is SGHTA and CDR2 is FQGNSA in the germline V gene. The CDR3 totals 12 residues. The CDR3 nucleotides read TGTGCCAGCAGCTTAGGGATGGAGACCAAGTACTTC. Its protein is CASSLGMETKYF. The whole variable domain, filled in from reference TRBV7-2 and TRBJ2-5, reads GAGVSQSPSNKVTEKGKDVELRCDPISGHTALYWYRQSLGQGLEFLIYFQGNSAPDKSGLPSDRFSAERTGGSVSTLTIQRTQQEDSAVYLCASSLGMETKYFGPGTRLLVL.

This clonotype was recorded a few times. The chain carries TRBV24-1 and TRBJ1-5; D remains unclear. This CDR3 is built from 12 residues. The V end was cut by 5 bases, the J end by 6 bases, with 7 bases between. The germline CDR1 and CDR2 sequences are KGHDR and SFDVKD. The CDR3 protein is CATSAQSQPQHF. The CDR3 DNA reads TGTGCCACCAGTGCCCAGAGTCAGCCCCAGCATTTT.

The chain recombines TRBV24-1 with TRBJ2-3; 8 positions match TRBD1. The CDR3 consists of 16 residues. In germline, CDR1 is KGHDR, CDR2 SFDVKD. The J segment lost 3 bases and the V segment lost 3 bases, leaving 7 bases of the junction unmatched. The CDR3 nucleotides read TGTGCCACCAGTGATCTGACAGGGGTCAAAACAGATACGCAGTATTTT. It yields the protein CATSDLTGVKTDTQYF.

In its sample, this clonotype was seen many times. V and J are TRBV20-1 and TRBJ2-1; D is perhaps TRBD2 (6 bases). V lost 5 bases, J lost 3 bases, and 14 bases lay in between. The CDR3 loop spans 14 amino acids. Germline CDR1 reads DFQATT; CDR2 reads SNEGSKA (reference sequence). CDR3 sequence reads: CSASSWRDYNEQFF. The CDR3 nucleotides are TGCAGTGCTTCAAGCTGGCGGGACTACAATGAGCAGTTCTTC.

This clonotype has just a few counts. This clone may be a read error of a much larger clone one base away. CDR3 bases: TGTGCCAGCACATACTCCACGCATCAGCCCCAGCATTTT. Its translation is CASTYSTHQPQHF. The V call is TRBV2, the J call TRBJ1-5; D call uncertain. Germline CDR1 reads SNHLY; CDR2 reads FYNNEI. V was cut by 7 bases and J by 5 bases, with 12 bases left in between. This CDR3 comprises 13 residues.

This clonotype was seen ten or more times. The V and J genes are TRBV19 and TRBJ1-2; D is undetermined. The CDR3 contains 14 residues. Trimming stripped 0 bases from V and 4 bases from J, with 9 bases between. The germline gives CDR1 LNHDA, CDR2 SQIVND (reference sequence). CDR3 protein: CASSIEVRTYGYTF. The CDR3 nucleotides read TGTGCCAGTAGTATAGAAGTACGCACCTATGGCTACACCTTC.

This clonotype was detected many times. Here the CDR3 reads CASSLQGYTEAFF. Written as DNA, the CDR3 is TGTGCCAGCAGTTTACAGGGGTACACTGAAGCTTTCTTT. V gene TRBV27 combines with J gene TRBJ1-1; D may be TRBD1 (6 bases). This CDR3 spans 13 amino acids. Trimming left V 2 bases short and J 3 bases short, with 7 bases between. The germline CDR1 and CDR2 sequences are MNHEY and SMNVEV (reference sequence).

This clonotype was seen a handful of times. The chain couples TRBV4-1 to TRBJ2-3; 10 bases align to TRBD2. The V and J ends lost 1 base and 2 bases, in that order; junction bases with no gene match: 9. Germline CDR1 and CDR2: MGHRA and YSYEKL. The CDR3 sequence is 18 residues long. CDR3 DNA: TGCGCCAGCAGCCAAGTGTGGAGCGGGAGGGCCCTCACAGATACGCAGTATTTT. It translates to CASSQVWSGRALTDTQYF.

This clonotype came up many times. The chain employs TRBV18 and TRBJ1-5, with TRBD1 as a possible D gene (5 bases). Germline V gene sequence: CDR1 KGHSH, CDR2 LQKENI. CDR3 length: 14 residues. V shed 6 bases and J shed 4 bases, with 13 bases lying between them. Written as DNA, the CDR3 is TGTGCCAGCTCCCGGGGGACGGTTAATCAGCCCCAGCATTTT. Amino acid sequence: CASSRGTVNQPQHF.

The sample holds many counts of this clonotype. The V gene is TRBV20-1, the J gene TRBJ2-3; D uncertain. The V gene lost 4 bases and the J gene lost 0 bases, with 14 bases spanning the gap. Germline CDR1 DFQATT, CDR2 SNEGSKA (reference sequence). The CDR3 is 15 residues long. DNA of the CDR3: TGCAGTGCTACGGGTCTGAGCCCTAGCACAGATACGCAGTATTTT. Translated, it gives CSATGLSPSTDTQYF.

This clonotype was counted many times. The V call is TRBV28, the J call TRBJ1-2, with 7 nucleotides matching TRBD1. Germline values: CDR1 MDHEN, CDR2 SYDVKM. The CDR3 totals 16 residues. Trimming took 8 bases from V and 4 from J; bases not matched to a gene: 16. The CDR3 region has the DNA TGTGCCAGCCTTCCTCGCGGGACAGTCATTCTCTATGGCTACACCTTC. Amino acid sequence: CASLPRGTVILYGYTF.

The V gene is TRBV19, the J gene TRBJ2-1; 7 bases map to TRBD2. V shed 7 bases and J 4 bases; nucleotides not matched to a gene: 13. Germline V gene sequence: CDR1 LNHDA, CDR2 SQIVND (reference sequence). The CDR3 spans 16 residues. CDR3 sequence reads: CASKPGGRQLYNEQFF. CDR3 sequence (DNA): TGTGCCAGTAAACCCGGGGGGAGACAGCTTTACAATGAGCAGTTCTTC. The complete variable domain, with remaining parts taken from reference TRBV19 and TRBJ2-1, reads DGGITQSPKYLFRKEGQNVTLSCEQNLNHDAMYWYRQDPGQGLRLIYYSQIVNDFQKGDIAEGYSVSREKKESFPLTVTSAQKNPTAFYLCASKPGGRQLYNEQFFGPGTRLTVL.

The table lists this clonotype with many counts. The gene calls are TRBV10-3 and TRBJ1-6, with 7 positions matching TRBD1. V lost 4 bases to trimming and J lost 4 bases; unmatched junction nucleotides: 1. Looked up from germline, CDR1 is ENHRY and CDR2 is SYGVKD. The CDR3 sequence is 14 residues long. DNA of the CDR3: TGTGCCATCAGTGCAGGGGGTTATAATTCACCCCTCCACTTT. Its translation: CAISAGGYNSPLHF.

This clonotype was observed at least ten times. The CDR3 region has the DNA TGTGCCAGCAGCGTAGAAGACAGCTATGGCTACACCTTC. Its protein product is CASSVEDSYGYTF. The gene calls are TRBV9 and TRBJ1-2; TRBD1 might be the D (5 bases). Germline CDR1 reads SGDLS; CDR2 reads YYNGEE. Trimming took off 0 bases at V and 4 bases at J, with 7 bases between the two ends. This CDR3 comprises 13 residues.

This clonotype appeared many times. The V gene is TRBV7-3, the J gene TRBJ2-5; the match to TRBD2 covers 11 bases. The germline V gene has CDR1 SGHTA and CDR2 FQGTGA. The CDR3 sequence is 17 residues long. With V trimmed by 0 bases and J by 3 bases, 6 bases remained unmatched. As DNA, the CDR3 is TGTGCCAGCAGCTTAACGGGGACTAGCGGAATTAAAGAGACCCAGTACTTC. Protein product: CASSLTGTSGIKETQYF. The variable domain in full, completed from reference TRBV7-3 and TRBJ2-5, reads GAGVSQTPSNKVTEKGKYVELRCDPISGHTALYWYRQSLGQGPEFLIYFQGTGAADDSGLPNDRFFAVRPEGSVSTLKIQRTERGDSAVYLCASSLTGTSGIKETQYFGPGTRLLVL.

This clonotype was observed many times. This chain joins TRBV2 and TRBJ2-1; 7 bases agree with TRBD1. This CDR3 has 15 amino acids. V was pared by 2 bases and J by 2 bases, with 3 bases of the junction left unmatched. Germline V CDR1 and CDR2: SNHLY, FYNNEI. The CDR3 DNA is TGTGCCAGCAGTGAAAGGGACAGTCCCTACAATGAGCAGTTCTTC. Translation: CASSERDSPYNEQFF.

This clonotype has only a few counts. The chain links TRBV7-6 to TRBJ2-5; D tentatively reads TRBD1 or TRBD2 (7 bases each). Trimming cost V 5 bases and J 1 base, with 17 bases left between them. CDR1 and CDR2 (germline): SGHVS, FNYEAQ. This CDR3 has 16 amino acids. The CDR3 loop reads CASSPLWEGAQETQYF. The DNA of the CDR3 is TGTGCCAGCAGCCCCCTATGGGAGGGGGCCCAAGAGACCCAGTACTTC.